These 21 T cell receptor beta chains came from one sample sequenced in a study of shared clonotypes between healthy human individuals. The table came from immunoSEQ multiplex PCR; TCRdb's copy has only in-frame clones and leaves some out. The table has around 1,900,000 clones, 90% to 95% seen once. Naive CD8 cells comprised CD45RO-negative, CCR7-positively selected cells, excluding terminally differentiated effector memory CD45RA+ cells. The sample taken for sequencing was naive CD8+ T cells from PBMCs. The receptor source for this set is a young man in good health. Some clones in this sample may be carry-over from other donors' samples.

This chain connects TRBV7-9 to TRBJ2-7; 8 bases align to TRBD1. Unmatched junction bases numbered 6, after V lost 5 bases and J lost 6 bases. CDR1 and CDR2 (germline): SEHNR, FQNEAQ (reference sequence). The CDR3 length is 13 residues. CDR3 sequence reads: CASSPGQGSEQYF. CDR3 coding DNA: TGTGCCAGCAGCCCCGGACAGGGATCCGAGCAGTACTTC.

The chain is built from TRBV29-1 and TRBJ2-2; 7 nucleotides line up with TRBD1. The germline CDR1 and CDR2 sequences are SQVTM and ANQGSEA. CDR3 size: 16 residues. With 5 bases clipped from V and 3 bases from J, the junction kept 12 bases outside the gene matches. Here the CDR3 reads CSVWAWTGRDTGELFF. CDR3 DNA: TGCAGCGTTTGGGCGTGGACAGGAAGGGACACCGGGGAGCTGTTTTTT.

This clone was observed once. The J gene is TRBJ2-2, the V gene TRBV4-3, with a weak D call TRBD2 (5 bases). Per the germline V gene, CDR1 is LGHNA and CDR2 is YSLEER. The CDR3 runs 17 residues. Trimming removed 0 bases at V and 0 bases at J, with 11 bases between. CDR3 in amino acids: CASSQDRSGANTGELFF. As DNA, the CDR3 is TGCGCCAGCAGCCAAGATCGAAGCGGCGCGAACACCGGGGAGCTGTTTTTT.

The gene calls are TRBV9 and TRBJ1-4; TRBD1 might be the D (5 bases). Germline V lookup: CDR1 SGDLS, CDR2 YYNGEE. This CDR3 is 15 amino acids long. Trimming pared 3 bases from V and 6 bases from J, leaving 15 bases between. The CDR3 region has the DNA TGTGCCAGCAGCGCTGGGGCAGGAGGTGATGAAAAACTGTTTTTT. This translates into CASSAGAGGDEKLFF. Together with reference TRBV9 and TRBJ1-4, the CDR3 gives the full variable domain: DSGVTQTPKHLITATGQRVTLRCSPRSGDLSVYWYQQSLDQGLQFLIQYYNGEERAKGNILERFSAQQFPDLHSELNLSSLELGDSALYFCASSAGAGGDEKLFFGSGTQLSVL.

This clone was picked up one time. CDR3 loop: CASSLSGDPSGYTF. CDR3 coding DNA: TGTGCCAGCAGTTTATCGGGGGACCCGTCGGGCTACACCTTC. V and J are TRBV28 and TRBJ1-2; D is possibly TRBD1 (5 bases). V gave up 1 base and J gave up 8 bases, with 14 bases separating them. This CDR3 comprises 14 residues. The germline gives CDR1 MDHEN, CDR2 SYDVKM.

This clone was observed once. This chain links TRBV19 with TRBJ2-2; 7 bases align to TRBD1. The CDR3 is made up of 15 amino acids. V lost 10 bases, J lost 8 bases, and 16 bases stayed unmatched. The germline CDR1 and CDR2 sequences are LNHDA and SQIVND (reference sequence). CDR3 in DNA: TGTGCCATCAGCCCCCCGACAGGGTCGGGGGGGGAGCTGTTTTTT. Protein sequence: CAISPPTGSGGELFF.

CDR3 sequence (DNA): TGTGCCAGCAGTGATCTACCCGGGACTAGCGGGACCTCCGAGCAGTACTTC. It yields the protein CASSDLPGTSGTSEQYF. V is TRBV2 and J is TRBJ2-7, with 13 bases matching TRBD2. J was trimmed by 6 bases and V by 3 bases; bases with no gene match: 11. Germline CDR1 is SNHLY and CDR2 is FYNNEI. CDR3 length equals 17 residues. Together with reference TRBV2 and TRBJ2-7, the CDR3 gives the full variable domain: EPEVTQTPSHQVTQMGQEVILRCVPISNHLYFYWYRQILGQKVEFLVSFYNNEISEKSEIFDDQFSVERPDGSNFTLKIRSTKLEDSAMYFCASSDLPGTSGTSEQYFGPGTRLTVT.

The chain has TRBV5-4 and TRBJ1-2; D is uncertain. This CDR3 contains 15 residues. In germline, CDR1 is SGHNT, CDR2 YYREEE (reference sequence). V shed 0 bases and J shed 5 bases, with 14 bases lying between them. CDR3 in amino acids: CASSLDSATTYGYTF. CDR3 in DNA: TGTGCCAGCAGCTTGGACAGTGCTACAACTTATGGCTACACCTTC.

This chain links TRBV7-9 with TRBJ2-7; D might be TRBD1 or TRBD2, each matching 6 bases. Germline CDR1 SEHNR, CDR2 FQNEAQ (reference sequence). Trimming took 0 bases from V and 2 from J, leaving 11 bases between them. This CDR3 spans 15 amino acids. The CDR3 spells CASSLAIGGTYEQYF. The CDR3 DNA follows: TGTGCCAGCAGCTTAGCTATAGGGGGGACCTACGAGCAGTACTTC.

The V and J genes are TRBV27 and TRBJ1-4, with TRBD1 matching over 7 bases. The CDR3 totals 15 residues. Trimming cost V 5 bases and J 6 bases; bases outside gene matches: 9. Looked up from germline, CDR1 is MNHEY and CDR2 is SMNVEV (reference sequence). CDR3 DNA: TGTGCCAGCAGTGCGCCGGGACAGACCGATGAAAAACTGTTTTTT. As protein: CASSAPGQTDEKLFF.

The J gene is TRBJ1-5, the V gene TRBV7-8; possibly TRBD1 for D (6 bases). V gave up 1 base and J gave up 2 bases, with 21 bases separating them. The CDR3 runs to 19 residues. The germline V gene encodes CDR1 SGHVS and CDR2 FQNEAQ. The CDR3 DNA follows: TGTGCCAGCAGCTTAGTCGTTTTGATGGGGGCCGGAGGCAATCAGCCCCAGCATTTT. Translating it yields CASSLVVLMGAGGNQPQHF.

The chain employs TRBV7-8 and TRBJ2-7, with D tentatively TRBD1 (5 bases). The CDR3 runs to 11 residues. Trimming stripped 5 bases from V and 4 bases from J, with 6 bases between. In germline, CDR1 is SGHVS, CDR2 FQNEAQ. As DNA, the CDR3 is TGTGCCAGCAGCCCAGGGTACGAGCAGTACTTC. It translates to CASSPGYEQYF.

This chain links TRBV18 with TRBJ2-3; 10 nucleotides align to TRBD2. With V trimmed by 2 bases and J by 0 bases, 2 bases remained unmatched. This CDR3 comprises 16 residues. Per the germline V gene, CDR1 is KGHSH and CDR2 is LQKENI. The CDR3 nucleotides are TGTGCCAGCTCACCAGGACTAGCGGCTAGCACAGATACGCAGTATTTT. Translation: CASSPGLAASTDTQYF.

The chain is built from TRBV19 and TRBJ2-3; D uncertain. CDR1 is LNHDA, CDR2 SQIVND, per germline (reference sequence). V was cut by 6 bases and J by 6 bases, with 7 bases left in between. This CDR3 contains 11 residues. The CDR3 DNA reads TGTGCCAGTAGCAAAGGGGATACGCAGTATTTT. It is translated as CASSKGDTQYF. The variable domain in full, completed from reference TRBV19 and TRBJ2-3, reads DGGITQSPKYLFRKEGQNVTLSCEQNLNHDAMYWYRQDPGQGLRLIYYSQIVNDFQKGDIAEGYSVSREKKESFPLTVTSAQKNPTAFYLCASSKGDTQYFGPGTRLTVL.

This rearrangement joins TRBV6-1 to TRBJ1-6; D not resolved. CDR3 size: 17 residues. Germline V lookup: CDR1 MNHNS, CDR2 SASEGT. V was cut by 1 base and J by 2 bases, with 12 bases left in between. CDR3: CASSEVGGWTYNSPLHF. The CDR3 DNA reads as TGTGCCAGCAGTGAAGTTGGAGGGTGGACCTATAATTCACCCCTCCACTTT.

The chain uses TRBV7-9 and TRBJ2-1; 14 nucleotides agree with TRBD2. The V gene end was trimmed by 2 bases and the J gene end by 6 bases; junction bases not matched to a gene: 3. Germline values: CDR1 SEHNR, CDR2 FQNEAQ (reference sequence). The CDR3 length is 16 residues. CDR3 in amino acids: CASSLRLAGGGNEQFF. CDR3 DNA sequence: TGTGCCAGCAGCTTACGACTAGCGGGAGGGGGCAATGAGCAGTTCTTC.

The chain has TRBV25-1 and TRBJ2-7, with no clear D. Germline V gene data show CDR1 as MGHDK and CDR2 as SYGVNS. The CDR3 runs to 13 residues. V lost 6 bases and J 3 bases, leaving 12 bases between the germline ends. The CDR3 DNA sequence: TGTGCCAGCAGCAATAGCCAAAGCTACGAGCAGTACTTC. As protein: CASSNSQSYEQYF.

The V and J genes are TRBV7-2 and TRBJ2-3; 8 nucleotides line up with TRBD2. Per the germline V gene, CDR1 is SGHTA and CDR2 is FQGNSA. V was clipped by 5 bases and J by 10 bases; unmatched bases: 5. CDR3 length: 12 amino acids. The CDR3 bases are TGTGCCAGCAGCCCCGGGACTAGTTCGCAGTATTTT. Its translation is CASSPGTSSQYF.

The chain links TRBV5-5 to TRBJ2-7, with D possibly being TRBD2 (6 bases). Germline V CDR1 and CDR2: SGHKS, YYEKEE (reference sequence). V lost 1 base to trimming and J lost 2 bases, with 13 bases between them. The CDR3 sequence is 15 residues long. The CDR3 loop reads CASSLWLAFTYEQYF. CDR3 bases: TGTGCCAGCAGCTTGTGGCTAGCGTTTACCTACGAGCAGTACTTC.

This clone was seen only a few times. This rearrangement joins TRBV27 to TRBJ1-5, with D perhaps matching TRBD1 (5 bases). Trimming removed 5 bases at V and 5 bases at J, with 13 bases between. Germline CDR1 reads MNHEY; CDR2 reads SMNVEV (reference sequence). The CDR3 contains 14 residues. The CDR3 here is CASSLGGAHQPQHF. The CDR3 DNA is TGTGCCAGCAGTCTAGGCGGGGCTCATCAGCCCCAGCATTTT.

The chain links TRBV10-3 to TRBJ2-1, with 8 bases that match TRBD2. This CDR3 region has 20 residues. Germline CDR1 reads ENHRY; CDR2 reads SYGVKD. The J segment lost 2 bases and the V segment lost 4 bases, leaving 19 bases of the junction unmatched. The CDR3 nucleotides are TGTGCCATCAGTGGGGGTGAGAGGGGGTCGACTAGCGAGACCTACAATGAGCAGTTCTTC. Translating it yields CAISGGERGSTSETYNEQFF.